Sequencing of this T cell receptor beta chain was carried out in a study of Graves' ophthalmopathy and Graves' hyperthyroidism listed by TCRdb under 2018. As for the study more broadly: Peripheral blood was collected at initial diagnosis, prior to any treatment. Once sampling was done, hyperthyroidism patients were given methimazole at a starting dose of 30 mg daily, while ophthalmopathy patients were given high-dose intravenous methylprednisolone. The independent validation cohort included 18 to 20 hyperthyroidism patients plus 17 patients who later progressed from hyperthyroidism to ophthalmopathy. To explore V-J signatures that separate ophthalmopathy from hyperthyroidism, a discovery set of approximately 100 patients was enrolled, consisting of about 43 with ophthalmopathy and some 56 with stable hyperthyroidism. In total, around 130 blood samples were TCR-sequenced: fewer than 50 ophthalmopathy, roughly 80 hyperthyroidism and some 17 hyperthyroidism-to-ophthalmopathy patients. In a handful of hyperthyroidism patients, the T-cell repertoire of thyroid tissue was compared with the T-cell repertoire of blood. For training and testing, the 100 or so patients in the discovery cohort were randomly divided in a 7:3 ratio. The study used TCR beta repertoire signatures to distinguish Graves' ophthalmopathy from Graves' hyperthyroidism and to predict progression to ophthalmopathy. What the research found in general, with its limitations: No statistical method was used to set the sample size in advance, and the investigators knew which group each participant was assigned to. In validation, the model predicted ophthalmopathy progression with less than 71% sensitivity and less than 80% specificity; about a dozen predicted patients were CT-confirmed with GO in a median of about 6.1 months. In cross-validation, the 13-signature model distinguished ophthalmopathy from stable hyperthyroidism with approximately 90% sensitivity and over 81% specificity, while in the test set the corresponding values were roughly 80% and 75%. Most of the expanded thyroid clonotypes with a frequency above 0.001 were also detected in blood, and it was suggested that the thyroid immune response may be reflected by blood repertoires.

Comments on this clonotype: This receptor's antigen is unknown. A junction boundary mismatches the germline segment, possibly from a read error.

A patient counted as having stable hyperthyroidism if there was no progression to ophthalmopathy within 18 months of follow-up. Hyperthyroidism patients were newly diagnosed, with disease duration under 2 months, and aged 18 to 65 years. Patients with other autoimmune diseases, uncontrolled infections, pregnancy or lactation were excluded. Diagnosis was based on clinical symptoms, serum thyroxine, TRAb, thyroid ultrasound and orbital computed tomography. Using Ficoll-Paque density gradient centrifugation, PBMCs were isolated from less than 13 ml of fresh peripheral blood. Total RNA was extracted with Trizol reagent and quality-checked on an Agilent 2100 Bioanalyzer. From cysteine to phenylalanine, the CDR3 is 14 amino acids long. The sequence is cut down to CDR3 DNA, 42 bases in frame from base 1. The germline V gene gives CDR1 as SNHLY and CDR2 as FYNNEI. TCR beta CDR3 regions were amplified from RNA transcripts for repertoire sequencing. HTBI primers and the Qiagen OneStep RT-PCR kit were used in a first-round RT-PCR, which was followed by a second-round multiplex PCR, size selection and purification. Sequencing of the libraries was carried out on an Illumina HiSeq2000 in paired-end mode with 100 bp reads. As for how the authors treated the data: SOAPnuke was used for read processing, and reads with adapters, uncalled bases, a mean Phred below 15, or no exact constant-primer or identifier match were discarded. COPE v1.2.5 was used to merge high-quality paired reads. Clonotypes were defined as unique nucleotide sequences and were aligned to IMGT TRB V, D and J references using MiTCR v1.1. The analysis was limited to V-J combinations with a frequency above 0.0001, which together covered over 99% of the repertoires. A TCR clonal expansion and chaos score per V-J combination was defined as the ratio of F50 clonal expansion to chaos observed in the TCRdist matrix. Welch's t-statistics and random forest were used to reduce features to more than ten V-J combinations, which were fed into a naive Bayes classifier. The Morisita-Horn index was used to measure how similar the thyroid and blood repertoires were. The raw public data were reprocessed by TCRdb itself: fastp quality trimming at Q25, MiXCR clonotype calling, in-frame beta chains only. Rows with a matching CDR3 protein are joined into one entry that keeps the most common DNA and genes. TCRdb's processing, not the authors' own work, is the source of the V and J calls. The sample table shows just over 600,000 distinct CDR3 sequences, and about 20% are seen once. Of the sample, roughly 6.9% is held by the ten largest clones.

This receptor was identified in a woman under 30 with stable Graves' hyperthyroidism. Some clones in this sample may be carry-over from other donors' samples. Donor details come from another sample of the same person, matched by shared clones. Sequenced sample: peripheral blood. The chain is made from TRBV2 and TRBJ2-4; the D element might be TRBD1 or TRBD2, as each aligns at 5 bases. The DNA reads as follows: TGTGCCAGCATGGGGGATTTGGACAAAAACATTAAGTACTTC. The translation is CASMGDLDKNIKYF. Here the CDR3 is joined to the reference TRBV2 and TRBJ2-4 genes, and the full variable domain is: EPEVTQTPSHQVTQMGQEVILRCVPISNHLYFYWYRQILGQKVEFLVSFYNNEISEKSEIFDDQFSVERPDGSNFTLKIRSTKLEDSAMYFCASMGDLDKNIKYFGAGTRLSVL.